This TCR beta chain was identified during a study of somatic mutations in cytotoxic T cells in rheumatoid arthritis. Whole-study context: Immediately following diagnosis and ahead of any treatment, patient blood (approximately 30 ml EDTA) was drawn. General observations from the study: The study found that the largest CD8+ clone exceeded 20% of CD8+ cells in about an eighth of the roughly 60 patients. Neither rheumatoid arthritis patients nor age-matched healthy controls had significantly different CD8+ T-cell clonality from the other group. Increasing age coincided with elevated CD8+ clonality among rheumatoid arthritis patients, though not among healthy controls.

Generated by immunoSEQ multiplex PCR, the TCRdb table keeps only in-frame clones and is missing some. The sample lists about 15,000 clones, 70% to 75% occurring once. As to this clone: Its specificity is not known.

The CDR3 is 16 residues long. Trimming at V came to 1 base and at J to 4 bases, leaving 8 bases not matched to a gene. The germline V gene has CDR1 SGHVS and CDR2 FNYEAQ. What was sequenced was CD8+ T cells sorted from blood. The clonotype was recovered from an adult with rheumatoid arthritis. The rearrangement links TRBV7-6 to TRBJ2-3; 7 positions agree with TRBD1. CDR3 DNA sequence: TGTGCCAGCAGCTTAGTAAACAGGGGATCAGCAGATACGCAGTATTTT. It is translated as CASSLVNRGSADTQYF.